These T cell receptor beta chains were read from a single sample in a study of CD8 T cells in Susac syndrome. TCRdb reprocessed the immunoSEQ multiplex PCR reads with MiXCR, giving one entry per CDR3 protein. The table has 400,000 to 550,000 distinct CDR3 sequences, more than 80% seen once. The sequenced sample was CD8+ T cells from PBMCs. The receptors were gathered from a human donor with multiple sclerosis. Both conserved end residues are part of each CDR3.

V: TRBV27
length: 16
CDR3: CASSALGVTDSYEQYF

V: TRBV30
length: 16
CDR3: CAWSVGQGEMDTEAFF

V: TRBV27
length: 13
CDR3: CASSVGQGYGYTF

V: TRBV29-1
length: 12
CDR3: CSGMTGGYEQYF

V: TRBV2
length: 14
CDR3: CASSVAGGAGEQYF

V: TRBV12-3/TRBV12-4
length: 12
CDR3: CASSQGVETQYF

V: TRBV6-5
length: 15
CDR3: CASSYGAGGTYEQYF

V: TRBV9
length: 15
CDR3: CASSVFRGNTGELFF

V: TRBV4-1
length: 16
CDR3: CASSPFPGQAAYEQYF

V: TRBV4-1
length: 15
CDR3: CASSQEGAGEGTQYF

V: TRBV18
length: 16
CDR3: CASSPPVQGYTDTQYF

V: TRBV29-1
length: 15
CDR3: CSVASWDGKTYEQYF

V: TRBV2
length: 11
CDR3: CASLKSYEQYF

V: TRBV5-6
length: 12
CDR3: CASSFGSGEVFF

V: TRBV20-1
length: 13
CDR3: CSARSPRGYEQFF

V: TRBV5-4
length: 14
CDR3: CASSSWGNPYEQYF

V: TRBV27
length: 14
CDR3: CASSPQGNLYEQYF

V: TRBV27
length: 15
CDR3: CASISGGTAQGKAFF